Included here is one T cell receptor beta chain sequence, with context. What it recognizes is unknown. Looked up from germline, CDR1 is MNHEY and CDR2 is SMNVEV (reference sequence). The CDR3 has 15 residues. V was cut by 3 bases and J by 0 bases, with 9 bases left in between. The data originate from a study of shared clonotypes between healthy human individuals. Study-level information: The donor pool was made up of a couple of women and a few men aged 18 to 49. Notes on the study in general: The study found lower generation probabilities in non-shared clonotypes than in those shared by all four donors. A generally larger estimated richness was seen in naive subsets than in memory subsets. Several donors shared approximately 5% of their naive CD4 clonotypes.

Data came from immunoSEQ multiplex PCR; TCRdb stores just in-frame clones and leaves some out. The data contain millions of clones, over 85% of them seen just once; the ten biggest clones take up over 0.12%. Sequencing input: naive CD4+ T cells sorted from blood. Subset defined: CD45RA+ positively selected. V gene TRBV27 combines with J gene TRBJ2-1; D remains ambiguous. This TCR was sampled from a man younger than 35 in good health. The CDR3 sequence is CASSFSVSSYNEQFF. As DNA, the CDR3 is TGTGCCAGCAGTTTTTCGGTCAGCTCCTACAATGAGCAGTTCTTC.